The next 8 T cell receptor beta chains were all read from a single sample in a study of long-term antiretroviral therapy in people with HIV (dated by TCRdb to between 2021 and 2022). The immunoSEQ hsTCRB v3.0 assay was used at survey level resolution to sequence the TRB variable region. This immuneACCESS table, as held by TCRdb, lists in-frame sequences with V and J called but not all clones. Of the missing ones, under half trace to an unresolved V gene in checked studies; the others have no known cause. For this sample the table gives about 16,000 clones, of which approximately 86% were detected only once. The ten biggest clones cover roughly 14% of the sample. The sample in question was unsorted PBMCs, obtained around 2.3 years before starting antiretroviral therapy. Receptors were obtained from a woman under 40 with HIV.

The V call is TRBV6-1, the J call TRBJ1-2; the D is unclear. This CDR3 spans 13 amino acids. Deletions cut 1 base from V and 8 bases from J, with 11 bases between. The germline CDR1 and CDR2 sequences are MNHNS and SASEGT. CDR3 bases: TGTGCCAGCAGTGAAGTAGAGCGGGCCGGCTACACCTTC. As protein: CASSEVERAGYTF.

The gene calls are TRBV29-1 and TRBJ2-5, with no clear D. Germline-derived CDR1 and CDR2 are SQVTM and ANQGSEA. The V and J ends lost 6 bases and 5 bases respectively, with 7 bases between them. This CDR3 comprises 10 residues. CDR3 DNA sequence: TGCAGCGTGATTGTGGAGACCCAGTACTTC. Protein product: CSVIVETQYF.

The chain couples TRBV6-5 to TRBJ2-7, with D uncertain. Germline-derived CDR1 and CDR2 are MNHEY and SVGAGI. The V and J ends lost 4 bases and 3 bases respectively, with 4 bases between them. CDR3 length equals 11 residues. The chain's CDR3 is CASSSVYEQYF. The CDR3 DNA reads as TGTGCCAGCAGTTCCGTCTACGAGCAGTACTTC.

The rearrangement joins TRBV4-2 to TRBJ1-1; D is ambiguous. The CDR3 totals 17 residues. Trimming stripped 0 bases from V and 0 bases from J, with 14 bases between. Germline V gene lookup returns CDR1 LGHNA and CDR2 YNFKEQ. CDR3 region: CASSQERQTYLNTEAFF. In DNA form, the CDR3 reads TGTGCCAGCAGCCAAGAGCGGCAGACGTACCTGAACACTGAAGCTTTCTTT.

The chain recombines TRBV5-4 with TRBJ1-1, with TRBD1 identical over 7 bases. CDR3 length equals 15 residues. The V and J ends lost 0 bases and 4 bases, in that order; junction bases with no gene match: 6. The germline V gene has CDR1 SGHNT and CDR2 YYREEE (reference sequence). The DNA of the CDR3 is TGTGCCAGCAGCTTGGAAGTAGGGGGCAGCACTGAAGCTTTCTTT. Amino acid sequence: CASSLEVGGSTEAFF. Using reference TRBV5-4 and TRBJ1-1 for the parts outside the CDR3, the full variable domain is ETGVTQSPTHLIKTRGQQVTLRCSSQSGHNTVSWYQQALGQGPQFIFQYYREEENGRGNFPPRFSGLQFPNYSSELNVNALELDDSALYLCASSLEVGGSTEAFFGQGTRLTVV.

The chain has TRBV7-2 and TRBJ1-1; D unclear. Deletions cut 1 base from V and 4 bases from J, with 10 bases between. In germline, CDR1 is SGHTA, CDR2 FQGNSA. This CDR3 region has 14 residues. As DNA, the CDR3 is TGTGCCAGCAGCTTAGGAGGTTTTGGCACTGAAGCTTTCTTT. It translates to CASSLGGFGTEAFF.

This clone was detected only once. This chain connects TRBV19 to TRBJ1-6, with TRBD1 matching 8 bases. V lost 7 bases and J lost 7; bases outside the gene matches: 9. In germline, CDR1 is LNHDA, CDR2 SQIVND (reference sequence). This CDR3 spans 15 amino acids. CDR3 nucleotide sequence: TGTGCCAGTACGGACAGGGCCGGCTTAAATTCACCCCTCCACTTT. It specifies CASTDRAGLNSPLHF.

For the CDR3, the DNA is TGTGCCAGCAGTCCAGGTGTGAACACTGAAGCTTTCTTT. Its translation: CASSPGVNTEAFF. The J gene is TRBJ1-1, the V gene TRBV11-3; no definite D call. Germline lookup yields CDR1 SGHNT and CDR2 YENEEA. This CDR3 has 13 residues. V was pared by 6 bases and J by 0 bases, with 8 bases between. The whole variable domain, remainder taken from reference TRBV11-3 and TRBJ1-1, is EAGVVQSPRYKIIEKKQPVAFWCNPISGHNTLYWYLQNLGQGPELLIRYENEEAVDDSQLPKDRFSAERLKGVDSTLKIQPAELGDSAVYLCASSPGVNTEAFFGQGTRLTVV.